This record covers a single T cell receptor (beta chain). TCRdb keeps only in-frame clones here, not all; method: immunoSEQ multiplex PCR. This table holds 300,000 or so clones, about 89% found once. Trimming removed 0 bases from V and 4 bases from J; junction bases left unmatched: 3. This CDR3 region has 15 residues. In germline, CDR1 is SGHAT, CDR2 FQNNGV. This entry belongs to a study of blood T cell repertoires in COVID-19. Material: peripheral blood. The receptor was derived from a man between 18 and 35 years old who had recovered from COVID-19. V and J are TRBV11-2 and TRBJ2-7, with 10 bases that match TRBD2. The CDR3 is CASSLDRTSGYEQYF. In DNA, the CDR3 is TGTGCCAGCAGCTTAGATCGGACTAGCGGATACGAGCAGTACTTC. Based on the CDR3 plus reference TRBV11-2 and TRBJ2-7, the full variable domain is EAGVAQSPRYKIIEKRQSVAFWCNPISGHATLYWYQQILGQGPKLLIQFQNNGVVDDSQLPKDRFSAERLKGVDSTLKIQPAKLEDSAVYLCASSLDRTSGYEQYFGPGTRLTVT.